These 32 T cell receptor beta chains came from one sample sequenced in a study of CD8+ T cells in alopecia areata. Sequencing relied on a cDNA template that was reverse transcribed from extracted RNA. Assay: immunoSEQ multiplex PCR; the TCRdb copy retains only in-frame clones and omits some. The profile shows roughly 75,000 clones, approximately 60% of them singletons. Sequenced material: CD8+ T cells sorted from blood, taken at week 0. These receptors were obtained from a human donor with alopecia areata.

V is TRBV29-1 and J is TRBJ2-7; D not certain. This CDR3 contains 12 residues. Trimming stripped 6 bases from V and 4 bases from J, with 13 bases between. Germline CDR1 is SQVTM and CDR2 is ANQGSEA. The CDR3 sequence: CSVEENNYEQYF. The CDR3 DNA sequence: TGCAGCGTAGAGGAGAATAATTACGAGCAGTACTTC.

The chain has TRBV27 and TRBJ1-1; D is uncertain. V was trimmed by 3 bases and J by 0 bases, leaving 8 bases between them. The CDR3 totals 14 residues. The germline V gene encodes CDR1 MNHEY and CDR2 SMNVEV (reference sequence). The CDR3 coding sequence is TGTGCCAGCAGTTTGTACAGAATGAACACTGAAGCTTTCTTT. It encodes CASSLYRMNTEAFF.

This sequence joins TRBV30 and TRBJ2-1; no firm D call. The CDR3 extends over 13 amino acids. Trimming stripped 0 bases from V and 4 bases from J, with 7 bases between. From germline, CDR1 is GTSNPN and CDR2 SVGIG (reference sequence). The CDR3 nucleotides are TGTGCCTGGAGTGTACTTTCTTACAATGAGCAGTTCTTC. It codes for CAWSVLSYNEQFF. Full variable domain (rest looked up from reference TRBV30 and TRBJ2-1): SQTIHQWPATLVQPVGSPLSLECTVEGTSNPNLYWYRQAAGRGLQLLFYSVGIGQISSEVPQNLSASRPQDRQFILSSKKLLLSDSGFYLCAWSVLSYNEQFFGPGTRLTVL.

This clone has a single count. This chain connects TRBV18 to TRBJ1-2; 8 bases map to TRBD1. Germline assignment: CDR1 KGHSH and CDR2 LQKENI. This CDR3 spans 12 amino acids. The V and J ends lost 3 bases and 6 bases, in that order; junction bases with no gene match: 0. The CDR3 loop is CASSPDRDGYTF. The CDR3 coding sequence is TGTGCCAGCTCACCGGACAGGGATGGCTACACCTTC.

This chain links TRBV27 with TRBJ1-2; unclear D gene. The germline V gene has CDR1 MNHEY and CDR2 SMNVEV (reference sequence). The length of the CDR3 is 13 residues. Deletions cut 4 bases from V and 8 bases from J, with 14 bases between. The CDR3 sequence is CASSSPGSGGYTF. CDR3 DNA sequence: TGTGCCAGCAGTTCCCCGGGGAGCGGGGGCTACACCTTC.

The rearrangement uses TRBV2 and TRBJ2-4; TRBD1 matches at 7 bases. Germline loops: CDR1 SNHLY, CDR2 FYNNEI. J lost 7 bases, V lost 0 bases, and 9 bases had no gene match. The CDR3 is 16 amino acids. DNA for the CDR3: TGTGCCAGCAGTGAAGCCGAGGGGGCCGAGGTGAACATTCAGTACTTC. It encodes CASSEAEGAEVNIQYF.

The chain joins TRBV29-1 to TRBJ2-1; TRBD2 agrees at 7 bases. The CDR3 has 13 residues. Per germline, CDR1 SQVTM and CDR2 ANQGSEA. Unmatched junction bases numbered 0, after V lost 3 bases and J lost 1 base. CDR3 sequence: CSVEGGSYNEQFF. In DNA, the CDR3 is TGCAGCGTTGAGGGGGGGTCCTACAATGAGCAGTTCTTC.

The chain uses TRBV6-4 and TRBJ1-2, with D perhaps TRBD1 (6 bases). Germline values: CDR1 MRHNA, CDR2 SNTAGT. The CDR3 runs 16 residues. The V gene lost 2 bases and the J gene lost 13 bases, with 26 bases spanning the gap. The CDR3 region has the DNA TGTGCCAGCAGTGACGCCCTACGGTACAGGGACATGGCGAGCACCTTC. This translates into CASSDALRYRDMASTF.

This chain links TRBV28 with TRBJ2-5, with 7 bases matching TRBD1. The CDR3 totals 12 residues. V trimming: 5 bases; J trimming: 5 bases; junction bases outside the gene matches: 2. CDR1 is MDHEN and CDR2 is SYDVKM in the germline V gene. The CDR3 loop is CASSRTGETQYF. CDR3 nucleotide sequence: TGTGCCAGCAGTAGGACAGGCGAGACCCAGTACTTC.

The chain joins TRBV4-1 to TRBJ2-7, with 8 bases fitting TRBD1. The J segment lost 3 bases and the V segment lost 3 bases, leaving 4 bases of the junction unmatched. Germline V gene data show CDR1 as MGHRA and CDR2 as YSYEKL. This CDR3 is 14 amino acids long. In nucleotides, the CDR3 is TGCGCCAGCAGCCATGGGACAGGTAACTACGAGCAGTACTTC. Encoded protein: CASSHGTGNYEQYF.

The J gene is TRBJ2-1, the V gene TRBV2; no clear D gene. The ends were cut back, 3 bases at V and 4 bases at J, with 7 bases in the middle. There are 13 residues in the CDR3. CDR1 is SNHLY and CDR2 is FYNNEI in the germline V gene. CDR3 coding DNA: TGTGCCAGCAGTGACAACGGGTACAATGAGCAGTTCTTC. Translating it yields CASSDNGYNEQFF.

This clone was observed a few times. The J gene is TRBJ1-1, the V gene TRBV29-1, with 8 bases that match TRBD1. This CDR3 has 13 amino acids. The trim removed 3 bases at V and 5 bases at J, leaving 5 bases unmatched. Germline CDR1 and CDR2: SQVTM and ANQGSEA. CDR3 sequence (DNA): TGCAGCGTTGAGTTACAGGGGGGGACTGAAGCTTTCTTT. It specifies CSVELQGGTEAFF.

The chain employs TRBV4-1 and TRBJ2-5, with 7 bases identical to TRBD1. The CDR3 consists of 15 residues. The V segment lost 3 bases and the J segment 3 bases; nucleotides outside the gene matches: 7. The germline V gene has CDR1 MGHRA and CDR2 YSYEKL. The chain's CDR3 is CASSQWTGEKETQYF. In DNA form, the CDR3 reads TGCGCCAGCAGCCAGTGGACAGGAGAGAAAGAGACCCAGTACTTC.

V gene TRBV11-2 combines with J gene TRBJ2-7; TRBD2 matches at 10 bases. Germline CDR1 reads SGHAT; CDR2 reads FQNNGV. V gave up 3 bases and J gave up 5 bases; unmatched junction bases: 7. CDR3 size: 15 residues. The CDR3 reads CASSFSRLAGDEQYF. For the CDR3, the DNA is TGTGCCAGCAGCTTTTCTCGGCTAGCGGGAGACGAGCAGTACTTC.

This clone came up once. The chain joins TRBV9 to TRBJ2-5; 11 nucleotides align to TRBD2. The CDR3 extends over 17 amino acids. J lost 2 bases, V lost 4 bases, and 10 bases had no gene match. Germline CDR1 and CDR2: SGDLS and YYNGEE. The CDR3 bases are TGTGCCAGCAGCCTGCGAGGTAGCGGGGGGGCACAAGAGACCCAGTACTTC. Translation gives CASSLRGSGGAQETQYF.

This chain links TRBV27 with TRBJ2-3; D remains ambiguous. The CDR3 consists of 17 residues. Germline values: CDR1 MNHEY, CDR2 SMNVEV (reference sequence). V lost 0 bases to trimming and J lost 0 bases, with 13 bases between them. CDR3 residues: CASSLSTLWSSTDTQYF. In DNA, the CDR3 is TGTGCCAGCAGTTTATCGACACTCTGGTCTAGCACAGATACGCAGTATTTT.

The rearrangement joins TRBV7-9 to TRBJ1-2; TRBD1 agrees at 9 bases. The length of the CDR3 is 16 residues. The germline V gene has CDR1 SEHNR and CDR2 FQNEAQ (reference sequence). After removal of 0 bases from V and 7 bases from J, the junction contained 9 bases not matched to a gene. This CDR3 reads CASSLAQPQGARGYTF. The CDR3 region has the DNA TGTGCCAGCAGCTTAGCCCAACCACAGGGGGCGCGTGGCTACACCTTC. The full variable domain, completed using reference TRBV7-9 and TRBJ1-2, is DTGVSQNPRHKITKRGQNVTFRCDPISEHNRLYWYRQTLGQGPEFLTYFQNEAQLEKSRLLSDRFSAERPKGSFSTLEIQRTEQGDSAMYLCASSLAQPQGARGYTFGSGTRLTVV.

A few counts support this clone. The V and J genes are TRBV6-5 and TRBJ1-1, with D hard to call. Germline-derived CDR1 and CDR2 are MNHEY and SVGAGI. Trimming removed 0 bases from V and 2 bases from J, with 10 bases in between. This CDR3 is built from 15 residues. CDR3 region: CASSYSWRSNTEAFF. The CDR3 region has the DNA TGTGCCAGCAGTTACTCATGGAGGAGTAACACTGAAGCTTTCTTT.

This clone came up a few times. The chain links TRBV9 to TRBJ1-2; 7 nucleotides agree with TRBD1. V lost 5 bases to trimming and J lost 0 bases; unmatched junction nucleotides: 7. The CDR3 length is 15 residues. Germline V gives CDR1 SGDLS, CDR2 YYNGEE. CDR3 sequence: CASSLTGDSNYGYTF. CDR3 sequence (DNA): TGTGCCAGCAGTCTAACAGGGGACTCTAACTATGGCTACACCTTC. Full variable domain (rest looked up from reference TRBV9 and TRBJ1-2): DSGVTQTPKHLITATGQRVTLRCSPRSGDLSVYWYQQSLDQGLQFLIQYYNGEERAKGNILERFSAQQFPDLHSELNLSSLELGDSALYFCASSLTGDSNYGYTFGSGTRLTVV.

The chain uses TRBV29-1 and TRBJ2-3; 9 nucleotides agree with TRBD2. V lost 2 bases to trimming and J lost 2 bases; unmatched junction nucleotides: 5. Germline V CDR1 and CDR2: SQVTM, ANQGSEA. This CDR3 comprises 15 residues. In nucleotides, the CDR3 is TGCAGCGTTGAATTAGCGGGGGAGGACACAGATACGCAGTATTTT. This encodes CSVELAGEDTDTQYF.

This chain joins TRBV6-5 and TRBJ1-5; D is perhaps TRBD1 (6 bases). This CDR3 contains 14 residues. Germline V gives CDR1 MNHEY, CDR2 SVGAGI. V dropped 6 bases and J dropped 4 bases, with 13 bases sitting between them. CDR3 DNA sequence: TGTGCCAGCAGCCCCGGACAGCAGAATCAGCCCCAGCATTTT. Translated: CASSPGQQNQPQHF.

This clone showed up just a few times. The chain has TRBV2 and TRBJ1-2; 8 nucleotides line up with TRBD1. Per the germline V gene, CDR1 is SNHLY and CDR2 is FYNNEI. The trim removed 0 bases at V and 6 bases at J, leaving 3 bases unmatched. This CDR3 contains 14 residues. In DNA, the CDR3 is TGTGCCAGCAGTGAAGCGCAGACAGGGGATGGCTACACCTTC. Protein product: CASSEAQTGDGYTF.

The chain uses TRBV7-3 and TRBJ1-6; 7 nucleotides line up with TRBD1. Germline CDR1 is SGHTA and CDR2 is FQGTGA. The CDR3 extends over 13 amino acids. V was pared by 4 bases and J by 15 bases, with 9 bases of the junction left unmatched. Here the CDR3 reads CASSSRGGTDLHF. The CDR3 region has the DNA TGTGCCAGCAGCTCCAGGGGAGGGACAGACCTCCACTTT.

The table lists this clone with a count of one. The chain is built from TRBV7-9 and TRBJ2-3; the match to TRBD2 covers 11 bases. Trimming at V came to 5 bases and at J to 0 bases, leaving 7 bases not matched to a gene. The CDR3 sequence is 17 residues long. Germline CDR1 and CDR2: SEHNR and FQNEAQ (reference sequence). The CDR3 nucleotides read TGTGCCAGCAGCCCCCTCGGACTAGCGGGCAGCACAGATACGCAGTATTTT. This translates into CASSPLGLAGSTDTQYF.

The CDR3 region has the DNA TGTGCCAGCAGCTTAAGTAGGGATCGAGAGACCCAGTACTTC. Its translation is CASSLSRDRETQYF. The chain is built from TRBV7-9 and TRBJ2-5, with no clear D. Looked up from germline, CDR1 is SEHNR and CDR2 is FQNEAQ (reference sequence). V was trimmed by 2 bases and J by 4 bases, leaving 11 bases between them. The length of the CDR3 is 14 residues.

This chain uses TRBV27 with TRBJ2-3, with 10 bases fitting TRBD2. V trimming: 6 bases; J trimming: 10 bases; junction bases outside the gene matches: 13. The CDR3 is made up of 15 amino acids. Germline CDR1 is MNHEY and CDR2 is SMNVEV (reference sequence). CDR3 sequence (DNA): TGTGCCAGCAGCCCACAGTCGAGCGGGAGGGCACCGCAGTATTTT. It encodes CASSPQSSGRAPQYF.

This clone occurred once. The rearrangement joins TRBV13 to TRBJ2-3, with D tentatively TRBD1 (5 bases). Germline V CDR1 and CDR2: PRHDT, FYEKMQ (reference sequence). The CDR3 spans 14 residues. V lost 4 bases, J lost 6 bases, and 14 bases lay in between. The CDR3 sequence: CASSYPSRVDTQYF. CDR3 nucleotide sequence: TGTGCCAGCAGCTACCCCTCCAGGGTGGATACGCAGTATTTT. The full variable domain, in which reference TRBV13 and TRBJ2-3 provide the parts outside the CDR3, is AAGVIQSPRHLIKEKRETATLKCYPIPRHDTVYWYQQGPGQDPQFLISFYEKMQSDKGSIPDRFSAQQFSDYHSELNMSSLELGDSALYFCASSYPSRVDTQYFGPGTRLTVL.

The chain has TRBV6-5 and TRBJ1-2; D is possibly TRBD1 (5 bases). The CDR3 loop spans 16 amino acids. V lost 0 bases and J 5 bases, leaving 16 bases between the germline ends. Per the germline V gene, CDR1 is MNHEY and CDR2 is SVGAGI. This CDR3 is CASSYSRQDGTYGYTF. CDR3 coding DNA: TGTGCCAGCAGTTACTCCCGGCAGGATGGGACTTATGGCTACACCTTC.

The chain has TRBV9 and TRBJ2-1; 8 positions match TRBD2. V gave up 4 bases and J gave up 5 bases; unmatched junction bases: 8. Germline V CDR1 and CDR2: SGDLS, YYNGEE. The CDR3 has 15 amino acids. DNA of the CDR3: TGTGCCAGCAGCCTCAGCGGGAGTCCCCACAATGAGCAGTTCTTC. Amino acids: CASSLSGSPHNEQFF.

The rearrangement joins TRBV9 to TRBJ2-5, with D unresolved. The CDR3 runs 14 residues. V was trimmed by 0 bases and J by 5 bases, leaving 11 bases between them. Germline lookup yields CDR1 SGDLS and CDR2 YYNGEE. The CDR3: CASSVEGIGETQYF. The CDR3, as DNA: TGTGCCAGCAGCGTAGAGGGAATTGGCGAGACCCAGTACTTC.

The chain is built from TRBV28 and TRBJ2-1, with TRBD1 matching over 9 bases. There are 15 residues in the CDR3. V was pared by 7 bases and J by 4 bases, with 8 bases of the junction left unmatched. The V gene's germline CDR1 is MDHEN and CDR2 SYDVKM. The CDR3 protein is CASNTGTGLYNEQFF. In DNA, the CDR3 is TGTGCCAGCAATACCGGGACAGGGTTGTACAATGAGCAGTTCTTC.

The chain recombines TRBV5-1 with TRBJ2-5; tentatively, D is TRBD1 (5 bases). The CDR3 is made up of 13 amino acids. Germline V gene lookup returns CDR1 SGHRS and CDR2 YFSETQ. Trimming pared 3 bases from V and 2 bases from J, leaving 8 bases between. CDR3 coding DNA: TGCGCCAGCAGCTATGACAGACAAGAGACCCAGTACTTC. This codes for CASSYDRQETQYF. Using reference TRBV5-1 and TRBJ2-5 for the parts outside the CDR3, the full variable domain is KAGVTQTPRYLIKTRGQQVTLSCSPISGHRSVSWYQQTPGQGLQFLFEYFSETQRNKGNFPGRFSGRQFSNSRSEMNVSTLELGDSALYLCASSYDRQETQYFGPGTRLLVL.